The next 3 T cell receptor beta chains were all read from a single sample in a study of graft-versus-host responses after intestinal transplantation. These receptors have no identified antigens. Measured with immunoSEQ multiplex PCR; TCRdb has only the in-frame clones, and not every one. The sample has roughly 89,000 clones; around 92% are singletons. The specimen comprised unstimulated CD4+ T cells sorted from spleen or lymph node cells, sampled before intestinal transplant. The receptor set was obtained from a human donor who received an intestinal transplant.

The chain links TRBV6-6 to TRBJ2-1, with TRBD2 as a possible D gene (6 bases). V was clipped by 2 bases and J by 5 bases, with 16 bases between them. Germline CDR1 is MNHNY and CDR2 is SVGAGI (reference sequence). CDR3 length equals 16 residues. DNA for the CDR3: TGTGCCAGCAGTTACGGGGACCTGGACTATAACAATGAGCAGTTCTTC. Amino acid sequence: CASSYGDLDYNNEQFF.

The CDR3 nucleotides read TGTGCCAGCAACCAGTCTCCTAACTATGGCTACACCTTC. Its protein product is CASNQSPNYGYTF. This rearrangement joins TRBV14 to TRBJ1-2; no clear D gene. The germline CDR1 and CDR2 sequences are SGHDN and FVKESK. CDR3 length equals 13 residues. Trimming stripped 7 bases from V and 0 bases from J, with 9 bases between.

The chain uses TRBV7-2 and TRBJ2-7, with 12 bases that match TRBD1. The CDR3 contains 16 residues. V was pared by 7 bases and J by 5 bases, with 12 bases of the junction left unmatched. Germline CDR1 is SGHTA and CDR2 is FQGNSA. The CDR3 region has the DNA TGTGCCAGCACCCTCAGAACGGGACAGGGGGCACACGAGCAGTACTTC. Translating gives CASTLRTGQGAHEQYF.